This T cell receptor beta chain was identified during a study of blood T cells in healthy people across ages. A J-beta primer mix and a sample-barcoded 5' primer were used in a second PCR of about 6 to 12 cycles. Every cDNA molecule carried a tag from a template-switch adaptor bearing 12 random nucleotides. TCRdb fed the 5' RACE reads into MiXCR, producing one record per CDR3 protein. This repertoire shows 1.6 million or so distinct CDR3 sequences, 30% to 35% found once; its top ten account for approximately 10%. Findings of the study overall: TCR beta diversity was tightly associated with the proportion of naive T cells. Shifts in expanded clonotypes may have been confounded by donor CMV status, which was unknown.

Regarding this clonotype: What it recognizes is unknown.

The V gene's germline CDR1 is DFQATT and CDR2 SNEGSKA (reference sequence). V gave up 5 bases and J gave up 4 bases; unmatched junction bases: 4. The length of the CDR3 is 12 residues. The TCR originated in a woman in her 30s in good health. The chain combines TRBV20-1 with TRBJ2-5; TRBD2 matches at 7 bases. Source material: blood. DNA of the CDR3: TGCAGTGCTCGGGACTACGGAGAGACCCAGTACTTC. It codes for CSARDYGETQYF.